This T cell receptor (beta chain) stems from a study of vaccination and CD4 T cells after COVID-19. Looking at the study overall: A median of approximately 100 days (range 35 to 161) separated diagnosis from post-COVID sampling.

Treatment denoted: roughly 10-day PBMC culture with coronavirus spike peptide pools or control peptides (ViraFEST assay). This clonotype came up a few times. Antigen unknown. With the Oncomine TCR Beta short-read assay, DNA from cultured CD4+ T cells was sequenced. TCRdb re-called the PCR reads through MiXCR, storing one row per CDR3 protein. The table shows about 26,000 distinct CDR3 sequences, with approximately 40% occurring only once. Study observations and caveats: The cohort comprised relatively few convalescent patients, and no early post-infection timepoints were analyzed.

Germline V lookup: CDR1 MNHNS, CDR2 SASEGT. Losses at the gene ends were 5 bases for V and 2 bases for J; bases not matched to a gene: 10. The CDR3 covers 16 residues. The sequence derives from a human donor who had recovered from COVID-19. The chain carries TRBV6-1 and TRBJ1-2; TRBD1 matches at 8 bases. What was sequenced was CD4+ T cells from blood, cultured in vitro. CDR3 nucleotide sequence: TGTGCCAGCAGTAAACTCAGGGGGCGCGGGAACTATGGCTACACCTTC. It translates to CASSKLRGRGNYGYTF.